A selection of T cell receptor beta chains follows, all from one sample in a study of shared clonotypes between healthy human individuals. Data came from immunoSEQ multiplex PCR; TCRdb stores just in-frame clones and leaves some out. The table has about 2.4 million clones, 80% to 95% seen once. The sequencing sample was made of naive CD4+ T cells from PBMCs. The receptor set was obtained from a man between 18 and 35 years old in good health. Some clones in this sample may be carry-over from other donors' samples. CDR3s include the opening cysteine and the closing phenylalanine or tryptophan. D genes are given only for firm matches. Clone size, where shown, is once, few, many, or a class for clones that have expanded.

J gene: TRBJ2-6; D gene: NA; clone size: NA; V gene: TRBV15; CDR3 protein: CATSRGTATLSGANVLTF; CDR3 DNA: TGTGCCACCAGCAGAGGGACGGCTACCCTCTCTGGGGCCAACGTCCTGACTTTC
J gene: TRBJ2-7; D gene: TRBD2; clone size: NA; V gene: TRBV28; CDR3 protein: CASSFYFPSSGTSGRASYEQYF; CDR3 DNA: TGTGCCAGCAGTTTCTACTTCCCCTCCTCCGGGACTAGCGGGCGCGCTTCCTACGAGCAGTACTTC
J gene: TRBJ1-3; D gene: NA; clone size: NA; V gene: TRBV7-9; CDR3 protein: CASSLVGGSGNTIYF; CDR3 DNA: TGTGCCAGCAGCTTAGTAGGGGGATCTGGAAACACCATATATTTT
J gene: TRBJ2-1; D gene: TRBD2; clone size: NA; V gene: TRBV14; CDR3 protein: CASSQLAGTAYNEQFF; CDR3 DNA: TGTGCCAGCAGCCAGCTAGCGGGAACCGCCTACAATGAGCAGTTCTTC
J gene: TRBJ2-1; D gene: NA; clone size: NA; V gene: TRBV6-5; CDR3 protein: CASSYRGLFYNEQFF; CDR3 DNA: TGTGCCAGCAGTTACAGGGGATTATTCTACAATGAGCAGTTCTTC
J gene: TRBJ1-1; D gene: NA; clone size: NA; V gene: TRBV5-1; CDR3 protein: CASSLEGAMNTEAFF; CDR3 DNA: TGCGCCAGCAGCTTGGAAGGGGCGATGAACACTGAAGCTTTCTTT
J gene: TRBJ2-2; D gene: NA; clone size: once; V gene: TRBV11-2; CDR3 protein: CASSLAAGGGELFF; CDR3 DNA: TGTGCCAGCAGCTTAGCGGCAGGCGGGGGGGAGCTGTTTTTT
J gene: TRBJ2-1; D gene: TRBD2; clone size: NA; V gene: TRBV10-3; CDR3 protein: CAIKVAGARSNEQFF; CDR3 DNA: TGTGCCATCAAGGTAGCGGGAGCAAGGAGCAATGAGCAGTTCTTC
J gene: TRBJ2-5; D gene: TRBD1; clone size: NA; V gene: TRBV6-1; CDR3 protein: CASSGGRTGEETQYF; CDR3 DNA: TGTGCCAGCAGTGGGGGCCGGACAGGGGAAGAGACCCAGTACTTC
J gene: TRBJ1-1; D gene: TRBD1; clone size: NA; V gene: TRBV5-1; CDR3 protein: CASSPDRGRNTEAFF; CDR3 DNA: TGCGCCAGCAGCCCGGACAGGGGGCGGAACACTGAAGCTTTCTTT
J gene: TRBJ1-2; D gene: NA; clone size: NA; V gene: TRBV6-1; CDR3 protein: CASSERSVHTF; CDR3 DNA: TGTGCCAGCAGTGAAAGATCAGTCCACACCTTC
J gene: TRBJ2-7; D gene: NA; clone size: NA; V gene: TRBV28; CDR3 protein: CASTSRSYEQYF; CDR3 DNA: TGTGCCAGCACCTCACGTTCCTACGAGCAGTACTTC
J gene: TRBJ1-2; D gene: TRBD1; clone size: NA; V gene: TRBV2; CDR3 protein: CASSERQGANYGYTF; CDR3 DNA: TGTGCCAGTAGTGAACGGCAGGGGGCCAACTATGGCTACACCTTC
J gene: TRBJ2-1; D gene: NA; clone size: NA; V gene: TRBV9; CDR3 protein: CASSGPISSYNEQFF; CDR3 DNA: TGTGCCAGCAGCGGTCCTATTAGCTCCTACAATGAGCAGTTCTTC
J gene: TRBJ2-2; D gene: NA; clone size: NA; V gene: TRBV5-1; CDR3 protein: CASSLRAANTGELFF; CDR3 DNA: TGCGCCAGCAGCTTGCGGGCAGCAAACACCGGGGAGCTGTTTTTT
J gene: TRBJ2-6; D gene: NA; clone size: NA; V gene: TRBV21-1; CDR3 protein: CASLVPSGANVLTF; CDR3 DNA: TGTGCCAGCCTAGTCCCGTCTGGGGCCAACGTCCTGACTTTC
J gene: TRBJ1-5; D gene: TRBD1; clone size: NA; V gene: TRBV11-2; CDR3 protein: CASSLGTGNNQPQHF; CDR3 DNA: TGTGCCAGCAGCTTGGGGACAGGTAATAATCAGCCCCAGCATTTT
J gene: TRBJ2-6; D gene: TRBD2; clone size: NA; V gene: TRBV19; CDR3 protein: CASSPNLTGGTGANVLTF; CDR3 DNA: TGTGCCAGTAGTCCCAATCTAACGGGAGGCACTGGGGCCAACGTCCTGACTTTC
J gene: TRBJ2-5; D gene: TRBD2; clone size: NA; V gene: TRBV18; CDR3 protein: CASSPPLAGVETQYF; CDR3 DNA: TGTGCCAGCTCACCACCCCTAGCGGGAGTGGAGACCCAGTACTTC
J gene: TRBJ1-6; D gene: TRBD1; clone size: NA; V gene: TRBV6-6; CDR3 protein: CASRGQGNSPLHF; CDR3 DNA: TGTGCCAGCAGGGGACAGGGTAATTCACCCCTCCACTTT
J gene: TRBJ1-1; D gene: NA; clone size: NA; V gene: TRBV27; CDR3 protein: CASSFLQNTEAFF; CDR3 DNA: TGTGCCAGCAGTTTCCTCCAGAACACTGAAGCTTTCTTT
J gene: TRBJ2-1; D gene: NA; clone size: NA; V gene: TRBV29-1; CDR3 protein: CSVAQKLAYNEQFF; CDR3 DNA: TGCAGCGTTGCTCAAAAATTGGCTTACAATGAGCAGTTCTTC
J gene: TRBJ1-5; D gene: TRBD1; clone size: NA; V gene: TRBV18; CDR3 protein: CASSPKNRGSQPQHF; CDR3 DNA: TGTGCCAGCTCACCAAAAAACAGGGGCAGTCAGCCCCAGCATTTT
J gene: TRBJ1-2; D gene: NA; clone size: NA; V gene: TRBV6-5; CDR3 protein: CASRPVASYGYTF; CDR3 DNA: TGTGCCAGCAGGCCTGTGGCTTCCTATGGCTACACCTTC
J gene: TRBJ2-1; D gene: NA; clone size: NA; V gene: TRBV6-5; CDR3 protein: CASSPRPYNEQFF; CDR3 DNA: TGTGCCAGCAGTCCCCGACCGTACAATGAGCAGTTCTTC
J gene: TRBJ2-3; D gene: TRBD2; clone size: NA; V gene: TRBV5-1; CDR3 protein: CASRVAGGLADTQYF; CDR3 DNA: TGCGCCAGCAGAGTAGCGGGAGGGCTCGCAGATACGCAGTATTTT
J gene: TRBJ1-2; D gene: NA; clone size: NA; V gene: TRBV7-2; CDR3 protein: CASSFLGGADYGYTF; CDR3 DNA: TGTGCCAGCAGCTTTTTGGGGGGCGCTGACTATGGCTACACCTTC
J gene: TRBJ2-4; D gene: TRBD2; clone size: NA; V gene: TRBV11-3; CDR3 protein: CASSHRLAGVRDIQYF; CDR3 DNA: TGTGCCAGCAGCCACCGACTAGCGGGAGTGAGGGACATTCAGTACTTC
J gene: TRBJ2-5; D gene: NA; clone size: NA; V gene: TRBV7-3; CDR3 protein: CASSLERVSETQYF; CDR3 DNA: TGTGCCAGCAGCTTAGAAAGGGTCTCCGAGACCCAGTACTTC
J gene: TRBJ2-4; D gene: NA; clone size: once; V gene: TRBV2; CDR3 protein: CASSLIAPGRHLAKNIQYF; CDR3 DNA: TGTGCCAGCAGCCTGATAGCTCCGGGAAGGCACCTAGCCAAAAACATTCAGTACTTC
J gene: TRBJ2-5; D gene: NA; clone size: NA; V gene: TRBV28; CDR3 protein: CASSSLGGGETQYF; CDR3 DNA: TGTGCCAGCAGTTCATTGGGGGGCGGTGAGACCCAGTACTTC
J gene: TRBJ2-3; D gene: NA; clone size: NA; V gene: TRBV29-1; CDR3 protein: CSVEDGQFTDTQYF; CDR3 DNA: TGCAGCGTGGAGGACGGACAATTCACAGATACGCAGTATTTT
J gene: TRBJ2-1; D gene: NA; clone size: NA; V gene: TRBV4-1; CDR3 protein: CASSQGWGQASGNNEQFF; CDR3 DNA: TGCGCCAGCAGCCAAGGTTGGGGACAGGCTAGCGGAAACAATGAGCAGTTCTTC
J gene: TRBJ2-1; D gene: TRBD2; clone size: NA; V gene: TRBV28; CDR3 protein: CASSPYGAGERAEQFF; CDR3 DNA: TGTGCCAGCAGTCCCTATGGGGCGGGAGAAAGGGCTGAGCAGTTCTTC
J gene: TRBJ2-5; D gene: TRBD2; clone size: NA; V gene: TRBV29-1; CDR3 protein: CSAALGREQETQYF; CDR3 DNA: TGCAGCGCCGCGTTGGGGCGGGAGCAAGAGACCCAGTACTTC
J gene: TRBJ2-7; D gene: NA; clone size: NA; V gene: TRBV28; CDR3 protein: CASSPSLPYEQYF; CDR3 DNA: TGTGCCAGCAGTCCCAGTCTTCCCTACGAGCAGTACTTC
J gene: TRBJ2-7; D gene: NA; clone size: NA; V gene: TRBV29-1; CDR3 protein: CSVVSLGEAYEQYF; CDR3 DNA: TGCAGCGTTGTTAGTTTGGGCGAAGCCTACGAGCAGTACTTC
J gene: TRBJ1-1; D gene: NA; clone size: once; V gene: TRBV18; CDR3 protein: CASSLGGVNTEAFF; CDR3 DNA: TGTGCCAGCTCATTAGGGGGAGTGAACACTGAAGCTTTCTTT
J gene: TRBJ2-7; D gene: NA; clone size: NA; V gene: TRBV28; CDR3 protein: CASNEWGGGRDEQYF; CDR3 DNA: TGTGCCAGCAACGAGTGGGGGGGCGGGCGTGACGAGCAGTACTTC
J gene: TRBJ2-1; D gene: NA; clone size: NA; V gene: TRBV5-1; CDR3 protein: CASSATVTYNEQFF; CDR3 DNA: TGCGCCAGCAGCGCGACGGTCACCTACAATGAGCAGTTCTTC
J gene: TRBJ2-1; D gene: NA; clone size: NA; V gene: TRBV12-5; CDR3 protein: CASGYAQSSYNEQFF; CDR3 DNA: TGTGCTAGTGGTTATGCTCAAAGCTCCTACAATGAGCAGTTCTTC
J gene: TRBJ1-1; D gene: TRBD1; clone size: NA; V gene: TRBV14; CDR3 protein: CASSRQGRTEAFF; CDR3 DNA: TGTGCCAGCAGCCGACAGGGTCGCACTGAAGCTTTCTTT
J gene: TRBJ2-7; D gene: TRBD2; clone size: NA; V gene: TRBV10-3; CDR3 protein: CAIRDSSGNPYEQYF; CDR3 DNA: TGTGCCATCAGGGACTCTAGCGGCAACCCCTACGAGCAGTACTTC
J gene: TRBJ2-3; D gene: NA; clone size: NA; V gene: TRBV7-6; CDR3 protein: CASSVPPGGGTDTQYF; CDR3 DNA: TGTGCCAGCAGCGTACCGCCCGGGGGAGGAACAGATACGCAGTATTTT
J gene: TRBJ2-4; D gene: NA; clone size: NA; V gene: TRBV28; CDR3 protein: CASIEPAKNIQYF; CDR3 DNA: TGTGCCAGCATTGAGCCTGCCAAAAACATTCAGTACTTC
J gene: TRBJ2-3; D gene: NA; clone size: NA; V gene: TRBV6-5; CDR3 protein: CASRIPSTDTQYF; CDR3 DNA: TGTGCCAGCCGGATTCCTAGCACAGATACGCAGTATTTT
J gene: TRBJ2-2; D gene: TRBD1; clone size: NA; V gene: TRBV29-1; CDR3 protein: CSAGTEKIGELFF; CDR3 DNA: TGCAGCGCCGGGACAGAGAAGATAGGGGAGCTGTTTTTT
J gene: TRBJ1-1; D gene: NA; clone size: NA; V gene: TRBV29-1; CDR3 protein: CSVTWTENTEAFF; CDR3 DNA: TGCAGCGTTACCTGGACAGAGAACACTGAAGCTTTCTTT
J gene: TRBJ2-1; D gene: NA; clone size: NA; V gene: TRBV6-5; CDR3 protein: CASSYPEKDEQFF; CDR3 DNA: TGTGCCAGCAGTTATCCGGAGAAGGATGAGCAGTTCTTC
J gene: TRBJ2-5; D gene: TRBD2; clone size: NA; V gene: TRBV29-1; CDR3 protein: CSVWTSGSHPETQYF; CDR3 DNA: TGCAGCGTGTGGACTAGCGGGAGTCACCCAGAGACCCAGTACTTC
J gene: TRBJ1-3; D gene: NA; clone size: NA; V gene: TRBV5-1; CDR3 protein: CASTSGAGNTIYF; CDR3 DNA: TGCGCCAGCACCTCAGGGGCTGGAAACACCATATATTTT
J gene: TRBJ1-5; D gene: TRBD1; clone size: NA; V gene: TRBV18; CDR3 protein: CASSSGQGPWPQHF; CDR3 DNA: TGTGCCAGCTCATCTGGACAGGGCCCATGGCCCCAGCATTTT
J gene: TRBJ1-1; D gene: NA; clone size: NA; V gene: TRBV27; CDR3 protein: CASSLSILSRQAAFF; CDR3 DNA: TGTGCCAGCAGTTTATCGATCCTCTCCCGCCAAGCAGCTTTCTTT